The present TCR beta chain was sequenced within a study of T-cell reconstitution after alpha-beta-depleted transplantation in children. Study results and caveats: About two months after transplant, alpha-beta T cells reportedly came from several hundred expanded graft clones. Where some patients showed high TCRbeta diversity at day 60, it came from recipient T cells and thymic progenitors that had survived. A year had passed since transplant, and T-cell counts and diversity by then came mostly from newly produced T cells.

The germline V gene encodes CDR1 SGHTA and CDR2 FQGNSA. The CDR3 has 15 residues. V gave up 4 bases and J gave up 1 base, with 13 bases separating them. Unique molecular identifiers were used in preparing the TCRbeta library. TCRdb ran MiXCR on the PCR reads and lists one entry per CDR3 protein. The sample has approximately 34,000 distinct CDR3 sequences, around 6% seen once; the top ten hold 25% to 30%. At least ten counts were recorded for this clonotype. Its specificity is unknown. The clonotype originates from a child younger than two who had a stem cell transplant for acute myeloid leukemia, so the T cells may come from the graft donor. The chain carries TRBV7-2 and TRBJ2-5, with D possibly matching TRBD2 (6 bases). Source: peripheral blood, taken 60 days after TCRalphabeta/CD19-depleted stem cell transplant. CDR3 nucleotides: TGTGCCAGCAGCTATTACGGGGGAATCCAAGAGACCCAGTACTTC. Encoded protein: CASSYYGGIQETQYF. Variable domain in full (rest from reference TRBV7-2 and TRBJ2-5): GAGVSQSPSNKVTEKGKDVELRCDPISGHTALYWYRQSLGQGLEFLIYFQGNSAPDKSGLPSDRFSAERTGGSVSTLTIQRTQQEDSAVYLCASSYYGGIQETQYFGPGTRLLVL.